This T cell receptor (beta chain) was recorded in a study of T cell repertoires in cytomegalovirus infection. TCRdb redid the calling of the reads with MiXCR, one entry per CDR3 protein. The sample records approximately 500,000 distinct CDR3 sequences, 16% being singletons. There are many counts of this clonotype. V shed 0 bases and J shed 0 bases, with 6 bases lying between them. The CDR3 has 16 amino acids. Looked up from germline, CDR1 is MGHRA and CDR2 is YSYEKL. The clonotype originates from a human donor in good health (CMV status not recorded). Some clones in this sample may be carry-over from other donors' samples. The sequenced sample was CD8+ T cells from PBMCs. The gene calls are TRBV4-1 and TRBJ1-6; no clear D gene. The CDR3 reads CASSQDGTSYNSPLHF. In DNA, the CDR3 is TGCGCCAGCAGCCAAGATGGCACCTCCTATAATTCACCCCTCCACTTT.